These 11 T cell receptor beta chains originate from one sample sequenced in a study of T cell responses to AZD1222 COVID-19 vaccine. Only in-frame clones appear in the TCRdb table, and some are missing; sequencing was by immunoSEQ multiplex PCR. The sample holds about 120,000 clones, roughly nine tenths seen once. This specimen was peripheral blood, taken on day 0 of AZD1222 vaccination. All receptors derive from an adult in good health.

This chain uses TRBV30 with TRBJ1-2; no clear D gene. This CDR3 has 13 amino acids. Germline values: CDR1 GTSNPN, CDR2 SVGIG (reference sequence). V dropped 1 base and J dropped 4 bases, with 10 bases sitting between them. The CDR3 nucleotides are TGTGCCTGGAGTGGCCAAGCGGGCTATGGCTACACCTTC. It encodes CAWSGQAGYGYTF.

The chain is built from TRBV9 and TRBJ2-3, with D perhaps assigned TRBD1 or TRBD2 (5 bases each). V shed 3 bases and J shed 4 bases, with 12 bases lying between them. The CDR3 extends over 14 amino acids. Germline-derived CDR1 and CDR2 are SGDLS and YYNGEE. As DNA, the CDR3 is TGTGCCAGCAGCGAAGGGGCGGGCGCAGATACGCAGTATTTT. Translating gives CASSEGAGADTQYF. Full variable domain (outside the CDR3, taken from reference TRBV9 and TRBJ2-3): DSGVTQTPKHLITATGQRVTLRCSPRSGDLSVYWYQQSLDQGLQFLIQYYNGEERAKGNILERFSAQQFPDLHSELNLSSLELGDSALYFCASSEGAGADTQYFGPGTRLTVL.

Points on this clone: One end of the junction does not line up with germline, which may come from a read error. The chain links TRBV6-1 to TRBJ1-2; maybe TRBD1 (5 bases). Germline V lookup: CDR1 MNHNS, CDR2 SASEGT. This CDR3 has 13 residues. CDR3 nucleotides: TGTGCCAGCGGTGACAGAAGGATCAATGGCTACACCTTC. It codes for CASGDRRINGYTF.

The chain is built from TRBV5-4 and TRBJ2-3; tentatively, D is TRBD2 (6 bases). From germline, CDR1 is SGHNT and CDR2 YYREEE (reference sequence). CDR3 size: 16 residues. With 6 bases removed from V and 0 bases from J, the gap between germline ends came to 17 bases. In DNA form, the CDR3 reads TGTGCCAGCACAGGAGGGGCTGATTCTAGCACAGATACGCAGTATTTT. It specifies CASTGGADSSTDTQYF.

The chain uses TRBV6-5 and TRBJ1-4; no firm D call. In germline, CDR1 is MNHEY, CDR2 SVGAGI. Trimming cost V 5 bases and J 4 bases, with 11 bases left between them. This CDR3 contains 14 residues. The DNA for the CDR3 is TGTGCCAGCAGTCCGTCCTTCCTTAATGAAAAACTGTTTTTT. Protein product: CASSPSFLNEKLFF.

The genes are TRBV29-1 and TRBJ2-7; 7 bases match TRBD1. The CDR3 runs 12 residues. Germline assignment: CDR1 SQVTM and CDR2 ANQGSEA. V dropped 4 bases and J dropped 10; count of bases not matched to a gene: 10. The CDR3 bases are TGCAGCGTTGCCAGGACAGGCTCCCCTCAGTACTTC. It encodes CSVARTGSPQYF.

As to this clone: One junction end does not reproduce the germline sequence, and a read error may be involved. The chain couples TRBV9 to TRBJ1-1; unclear D gene. Germline V gene lookup returns CDR1 SGDLS and CDR2 YYNGEE. The CDR3 runs to 14 residues. The CDR3 loop is CASSVAGENAEAFF. The CDR3 region has the DNA TGTGCCAGCAGCGTAGCTGGGGAGAACGCTGAAGCTTTCTTT.

The CDR3 DNA reads TGTGCCAGCAGCCAAAGGACTAGCGGGAGTCGAGAGACCCAGTACTTC. It is translated as CASSQRTSGSRETQYF. This chain connects TRBV2 to TRBJ2-5; 13 positions match TRBD2. The V gene end was trimmed by 6 bases and the J gene end by 4 bases; junction bases not matched to a gene: 8. Germline CDR1 is SNHLY and CDR2 is FYNNEI. CDR3 length equals 16 residues.

J is TRBJ1-5 and V is TRBV28; D ambiguous. Trimming removed 5 bases from V and 1 base from J, with 12 bases in between. Germline V gives CDR1 MDHEN, CDR2 SYDVKM. The CDR3 spans 15 residues. The CDR3 DNA reads as TGTGCCAGCAGTCCCAGGACGGGAAGCAATCAGCCCCAGCATTTT. Its translation is CASSPRTGSNQPQHF.

This clone was observed a single time. The J gene is TRBJ2-7, the V gene TRBV2, with 8 bases lining up with TRBD2. Germline CDR1 SNHLY, CDR2 FYNNEI. V dropped 4 bases and J dropped 0; count of bases not matched to a gene: 5. The CDR3 loop spans 15 amino acids. CDR3 loop: CASSATSGSSYEQYF. CDR3 nucleotide sequence: TGTGCCAGCAGTGCTACTAGCGGTAGCTCCTACGAGCAGTACTTC.

The J gene is TRBJ2-3, the V gene TRBV7-3; 10 nucleotides agree with TRBD1. V lost 2 bases, J lost 6 bases, and 8 bases stayed unmatched. The CDR3 spans 16 residues. Germline CDR1 reads SGHTA; CDR2 reads FQGTGA. CDR3 sequence reads: CASSLFGTGAKDTQYF. CDR3 DNA: TGTGCCAGCAGCTTATTTGGGACAGGGGCGAAGGATACGCAGTATTTT.